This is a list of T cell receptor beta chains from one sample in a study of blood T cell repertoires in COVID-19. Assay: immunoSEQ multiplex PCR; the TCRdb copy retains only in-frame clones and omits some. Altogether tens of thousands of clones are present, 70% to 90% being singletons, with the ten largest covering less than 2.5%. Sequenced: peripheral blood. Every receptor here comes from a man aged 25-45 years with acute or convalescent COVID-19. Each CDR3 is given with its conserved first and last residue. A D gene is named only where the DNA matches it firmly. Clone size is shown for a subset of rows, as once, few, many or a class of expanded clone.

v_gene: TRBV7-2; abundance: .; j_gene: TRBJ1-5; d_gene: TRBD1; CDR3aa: CASSLDRGQPQHF; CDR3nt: TGTGCCAGCAGCCTAGACAGGGGACAGCCCCAGCATTTT
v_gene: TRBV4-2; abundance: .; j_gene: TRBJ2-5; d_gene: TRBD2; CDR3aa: CASSPSTIRRLAVGETQYF; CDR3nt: TGTGCCAGCAGCCCAAGCACGATACGGAGGCTAGCGGTGGGGGAGACCCAGTACTTC
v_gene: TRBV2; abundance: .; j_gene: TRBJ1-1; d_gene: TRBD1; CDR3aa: CASREAATGVNTEAFF; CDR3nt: TGTGCCAGCAGGGAAGCCGCCACAGGGGTGAACACTGAAGCTTTCTTT
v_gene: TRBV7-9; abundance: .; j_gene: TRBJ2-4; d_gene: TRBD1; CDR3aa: CASTSTGGGNIQYF; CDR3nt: TGTGCCAGCACATCTACAGGGGGCGGGAACATTCAGTACTTC
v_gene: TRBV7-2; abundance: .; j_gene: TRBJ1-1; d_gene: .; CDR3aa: CASSLDSGTGTEAFF; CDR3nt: TGTGCCAGCAGCTTAGACAGTGGCACCGGCACTGAAGCTTTCTTT
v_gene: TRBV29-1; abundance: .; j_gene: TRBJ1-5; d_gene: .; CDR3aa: CSVESRMGRGDNQPQHF; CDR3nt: TGCAGCGTTGAGTCCAGGATGGGGCGGGGGGACAATCAGCCCCAGCATTTT
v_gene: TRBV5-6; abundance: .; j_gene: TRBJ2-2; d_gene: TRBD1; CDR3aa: CASSQGTGWTGELFF; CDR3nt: TGTGCCAGCAGCCAAGGGACAGGGTGGACCGGGGAGCTGTTTTTT
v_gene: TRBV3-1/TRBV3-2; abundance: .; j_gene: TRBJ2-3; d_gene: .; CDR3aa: CASSQVTEGSEDTQYF; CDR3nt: TGTGCCAGCAGCCAAGTGACGGAGGGGTCCGAAGATACGCAGTATTTT
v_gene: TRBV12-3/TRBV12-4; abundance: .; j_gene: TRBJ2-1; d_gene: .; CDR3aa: CASSLGAGLQFF; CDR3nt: TGTGCCAGCAGTTTAGGAGCAGGGTTGCAGTTCTTC
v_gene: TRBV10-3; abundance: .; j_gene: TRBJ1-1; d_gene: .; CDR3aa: CAISESGGTEEAFF; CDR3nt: TGTGCCATCAGTGAGTCAGGGGGTACCGAAGAAGCTTTCTTT
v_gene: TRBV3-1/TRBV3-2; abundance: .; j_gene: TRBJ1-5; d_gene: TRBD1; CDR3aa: CASSPDRVQPQHF; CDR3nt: TGTGCCAGCAGCCCCGACAGGGTTCAGCCCCAGCATTTT
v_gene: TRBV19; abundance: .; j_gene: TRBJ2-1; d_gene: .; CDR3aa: CASSIDPSGTYNEQFF; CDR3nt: TGTGCCAGTAGTATAGATCCCTCAGGGACCTACAATGAGCAGTTCTTC
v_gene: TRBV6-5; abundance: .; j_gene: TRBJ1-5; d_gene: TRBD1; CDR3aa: CASQGQFSNQPQHF; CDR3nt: TGTGCCAGCCAGGGACAGTTTAGCAATCAGCCCCAGCATTTT
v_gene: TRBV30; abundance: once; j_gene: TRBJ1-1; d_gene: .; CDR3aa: CAWSPHGNTEAFF; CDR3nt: TGTGCCTGGAGTCCCCACGGGAACACTGAAGCTTTCTTT
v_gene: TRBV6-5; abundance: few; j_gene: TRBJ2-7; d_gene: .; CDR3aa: CASRSADYYEQYF; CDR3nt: TGTGCCAGCCGCTCCGCAGACTACTACGAGCAGTACTTC
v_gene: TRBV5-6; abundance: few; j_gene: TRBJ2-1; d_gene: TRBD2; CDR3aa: CASSLKRLALYNEQFF; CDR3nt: TGTGCCAGCAGCTTGAAACGACTAGCTCTCTACAATGAGCAGTTCTTC
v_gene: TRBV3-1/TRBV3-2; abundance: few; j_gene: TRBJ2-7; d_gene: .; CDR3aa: CASSDQQRVGYEQYF; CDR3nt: TGTGCCAGCAGCGATCAACAGCGGGTCGGCTACGAGCAGTACTTC
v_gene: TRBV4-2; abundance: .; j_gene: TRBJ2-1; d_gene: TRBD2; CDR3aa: CASSQVKRGGHNEQFF; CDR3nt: TGTGCCAGCAGCCAAGTTAAGCGGGGGGGCCACAATGAGCAGTTCTTC
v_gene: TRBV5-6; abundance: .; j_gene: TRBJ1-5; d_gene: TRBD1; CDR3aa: CASSSGTAYSNQPQHF; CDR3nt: TGTGCCAGCAGCTCAGGGACAGCTTATAGCAATCAGCCCCAGCATTTT
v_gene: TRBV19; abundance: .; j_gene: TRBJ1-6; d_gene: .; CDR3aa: CASSSARGRNSPLHF; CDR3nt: TGTGCCAGTTCGAGCGCCCGAGGGAGAAATTCACCCCTCCACTTT
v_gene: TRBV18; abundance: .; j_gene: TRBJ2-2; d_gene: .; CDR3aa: CASSPRGQGSTGELFF; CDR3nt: TGTGCCAGCTCACCACGGGGACAAGGTTCCACCGGGGAGCTGTTTTTT
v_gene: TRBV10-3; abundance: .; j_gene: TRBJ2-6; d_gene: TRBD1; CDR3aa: CAISGTGSSGANVLTF; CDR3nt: TGTGCCATCAGTGGGACAGGCTCCTCTGGGGCCAACGTCCTGACTTTC
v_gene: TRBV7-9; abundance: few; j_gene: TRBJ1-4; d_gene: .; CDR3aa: CASSRPNEKLFF; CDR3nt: TGTGCCAGCAGCCGTCCTAATGAAAAACTGTTTTTT
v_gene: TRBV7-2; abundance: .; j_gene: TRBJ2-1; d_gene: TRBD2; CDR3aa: CASSLKRLAGGSAYNEQFF; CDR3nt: TGTGCCAGCAGCTTAAAGAGACTAGCGGGGGGGTCCGCCTACAATGAGCAGTTCTTC
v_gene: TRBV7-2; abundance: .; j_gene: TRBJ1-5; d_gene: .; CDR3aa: CASSTQGGLHQPQHF; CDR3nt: TGTGCCAGCAGCACCCAGGGAGGGCTCCATCAGCCCCAGCATTTT
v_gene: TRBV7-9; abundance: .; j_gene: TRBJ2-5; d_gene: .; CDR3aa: CASSLRAGIETQYF; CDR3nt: TGTGCCAGCAGCTTAAGGGCAGGGATAGAGACCCAGTACTTC
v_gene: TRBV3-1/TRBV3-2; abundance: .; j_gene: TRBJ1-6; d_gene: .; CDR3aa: CASSQGAGNSPLHF; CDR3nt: TGTGCCAGCAGCCAAGGTGCGGGAAATTCACCCCTCCACTTT
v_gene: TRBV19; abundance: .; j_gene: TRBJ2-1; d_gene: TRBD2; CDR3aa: CASSRGGAYNEQFF; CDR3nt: TGTGCCAGTAGTCGCGGGGGGGCCTACAATGAGCAGTTCTTC
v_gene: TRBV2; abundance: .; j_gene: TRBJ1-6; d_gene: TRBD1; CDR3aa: CASSGQGAVSPLHF; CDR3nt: TGTGCCAGCAGTGGTCAGGGGGCTGTTTCACCCCTCCACTTT
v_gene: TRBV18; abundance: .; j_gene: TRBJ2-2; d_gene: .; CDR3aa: CASSPPSRQEGGELFF; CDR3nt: TGTGCCAGCTCACCACCCTCGCGACAGGAAGGAGGGGAGCTGTTTTTT
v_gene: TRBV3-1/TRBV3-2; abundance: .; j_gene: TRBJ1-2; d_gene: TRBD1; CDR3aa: CASSIRRTGANYGYTF; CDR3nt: TGTGCCAGCAGCATACGTCGGACAGGGGCTAACTATGGCTACACCTTC
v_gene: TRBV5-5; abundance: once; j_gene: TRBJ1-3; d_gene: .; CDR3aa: CASSLGPSSGNTIYF; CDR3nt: TGTGCCAGCAGCCTGGGACCTAGCTCTGGAAACACCATATATTTT
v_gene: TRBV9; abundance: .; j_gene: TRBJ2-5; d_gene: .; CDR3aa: CASSRGMAGRRETQYF; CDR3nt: TGTGCCAGCAGCCGTGGCATGGCGGGCCGGCGAGAGACCCAGTACTTC
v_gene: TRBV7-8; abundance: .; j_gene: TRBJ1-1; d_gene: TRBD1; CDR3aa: CASSFSTGGTEAFF; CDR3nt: TGTGCCAGCAGCTTTTCCACAGGGGGCACTGAAGCTTTCTTT
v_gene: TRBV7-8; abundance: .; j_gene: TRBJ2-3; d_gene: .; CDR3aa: CASSRRGAEDTQYF; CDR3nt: TGTGCCAGCAGCCGCCGGGGGGCGGAAGATACGCAGTATTTT
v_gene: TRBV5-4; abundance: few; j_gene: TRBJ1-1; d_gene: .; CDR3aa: CASSLIRERTEAFF; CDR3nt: TGTGCCAGCAGCTTGATCCGGGAAAGAACTGAAGCTTTCTTT
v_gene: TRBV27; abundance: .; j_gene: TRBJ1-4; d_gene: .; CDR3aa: CASRVTVKGTNEKLFF; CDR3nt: TGTGCCAGCAGGGTGACAGTAAAGGGAACTAATGAAAAACTGTTTTTT
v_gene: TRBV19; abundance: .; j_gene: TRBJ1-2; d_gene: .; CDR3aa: CASRGQPSGGYTF; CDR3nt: TGTGCCAGCCGTGGACAGCCCTCGGGGGGCTACACCTTC
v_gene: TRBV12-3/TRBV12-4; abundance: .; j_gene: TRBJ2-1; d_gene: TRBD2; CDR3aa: CASSSSGRDEQFF; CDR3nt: TGTGCCAGCAGCTCGTCAGGGAGGGATGAGCAGTTCTTC
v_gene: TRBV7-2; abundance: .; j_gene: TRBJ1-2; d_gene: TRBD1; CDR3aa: CASSLVTGRSGGYTF; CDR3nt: TGTGCCAGCAGCTTAGTGACAGGGCGATCGGGCGGCTACACCTTC
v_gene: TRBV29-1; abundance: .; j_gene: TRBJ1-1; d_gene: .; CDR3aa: CSAEAERTEAFF; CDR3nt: TGCAGCGCCGAAGCGGAGAGGACTGAAGCTTTCTTT
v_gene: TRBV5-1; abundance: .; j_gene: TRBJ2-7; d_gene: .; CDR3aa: CASREGYEQYF; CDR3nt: TGCGCCAGCAGAGAGGGCTACGAGCAGTACTTC
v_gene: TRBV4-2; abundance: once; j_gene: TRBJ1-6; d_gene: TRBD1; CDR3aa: CASSQGTGDDAQSLHF; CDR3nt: TGTGCCAGCAGCCAAGGGACAGGGGACGACGCCCAGTCCCTCCACTTT
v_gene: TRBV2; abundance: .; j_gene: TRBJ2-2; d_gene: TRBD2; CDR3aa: CASSVTSYTGELFF; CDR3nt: TGTGCCAGCAGCGTGACTAGCTACACCGGGGAGCTGTTTTTT
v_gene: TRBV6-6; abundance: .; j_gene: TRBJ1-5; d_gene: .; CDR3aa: CASVRGGQPQHF; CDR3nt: TGTGCCAGCGTCCGCGGGGGTCAGCCCCAGCATTTT
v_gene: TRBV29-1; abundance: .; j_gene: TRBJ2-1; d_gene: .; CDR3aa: CSVEDRRAWRVF; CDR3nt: TGCAGCGTTGAAGATCGGAGGGCTTGGAGGGTCTTC
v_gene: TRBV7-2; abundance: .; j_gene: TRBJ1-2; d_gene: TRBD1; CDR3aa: CASSMGTDYNYGYTF; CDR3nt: TGTGCCAGCAGCATGGGGACAGACTACAACTATGGCTACACCTTC
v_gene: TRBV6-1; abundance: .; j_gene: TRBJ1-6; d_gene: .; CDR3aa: CASSELTGVNSPLHF; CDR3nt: TGTGCCAGCAGTGAATTGACGGGGGTTAATTCACCCCTCCACTTT